These 21 T cell receptor beta chains originate from one sample sequenced in a study of blood T cell repertoires in COVID-19 (dated by TCRdb to about 2020). Library construction relied on the immunoSEQ multiplex PCR assay. In its TCRdb copy, this immuneACCESS table keeps in-frame sequences only and misses some clones. Where compared with another copy, unresolved V genes explain less than half of these, and the others have no known cause. Present in this sample are fewer than 90,000 clones, about 77% of which were seen just once. 6.3% of the sample is held by the ten biggest clonotypes. The sequenced material came from peripheral blood. These receptors were collected from a man aged 65-85 years with COVID-19, enrolled during active disease.

Here the CDR3 reads CASSQDRLQPYTF. The DNA of the CDR3 is TGTGCCAGCAGCCAAGATCGTCTACAGCCGTATACCTTC. This chain joins TRBV3-1 (or the pseudogene TRBV3-2) and TRBJ1-2; D is ambiguous. Germline V CDR1 and CDR2: LGHDT, YNNKEL (reference sequence). The CDR3 has 13 residues. Trimming shortened V by 0 bases and J by 14 bases, and 16 bases separated the two germline ends.

The CDR3: CASSGGRGFDEQFF. For the CDR3, the DNA is TGTGCCAGCAGTGGAGGCAGGGGATTCGATGAGCAGTTCTTC. The J gene is TRBJ2-1, the V gene TRBV2; a weak D match, TRBD1 (6 bases). Germline values: CDR1 SNHLY, CDR2 FYNNEI. Deletions cut 4 bases from V and 8 bases from J, with 15 bases between. The CDR3 consists of 14 residues.

This chain connects TRBV7-8 to TRBJ2-2; 7 bases fit TRBD2. V trimming: 5 bases; J trimming: 0 bases; junction bases outside the gene matches: 3. The CDR3 sequence is 15 residues long. Germline CDR1 SGHVS, CDR2 FQNEAQ. The CDR3 nucleotides read TGTGCCAGCAGCGTAGGGACTACGAACACCGGGGAGCTGTTTTTT. It translates to CASSVGTTNTGELFF.

The chain is built from TRBV7-2 and TRBJ2-7, with TRBD1 identical over 8 bases. The CDR3 sequence is 17 residues long. Per germline, CDR1 SGHTA and CDR2 FQGNSA. The ends lost 2 bases at V and 5 bases at J; junction bases unmatched: 14. CDR3 nucleotide sequence: TGTGCCAGCAGCTTAAGTTCGACCGGACAGGGAGTGGACGAGCAGTACTTC. The encoded protein is CASSLSSTGQGVDEQYF.

The chain recombines TRBV6-5 with TRBJ1-6; D is perhaps TRBD1 (5 bases). The CDR3 has 14 residues. Germline V gene data show CDR1 as MNHEY and CDR2 as SVGAGI. V was shortened by 8 bases and J by 14 bases, with 22 bases between the two germline ends. CDR3 in amino acids: CASALDNLGGALHF. As DNA, the CDR3 is TGTGCCAGCGCCCTCGACAACCTCGGAGGGGCCCTCCACTTT.

This clone appeared a single time. J is TRBJ2-4 and V is TRBV7-2; TRBD1 is a possible D gene (6 bases). Germline V gene data show CDR1 as SGHTA and CDR2 as FQGNSA. CDR3 length equals 15 residues. Trimming took off 1 base at V and 7 bases at J, with 14 bases between the two ends. CDR3 in DNA: TGTGCCAGCAGCTTAGGAGGCAGGGGCTCGAACATTCAGTACTTC. It codes for CASSLGGRGSNIQYF.

The rearrangement links TRBV7-2 to TRBJ1-2, with unresolved D. This CDR3 region has 13 residues. The germline V gene encodes CDR1 SGHTA and CDR2 FQGNSA. V lost 4 bases and J 5 bases, leaving 11 bases between the germline ends. The chain's CDR3 is CASSSRGGYGYTF. In nucleotides, the CDR3 is TGTGCCAGCAGCTCTCGGGGTGGTTATGGCTACACCTTC.

This clone was detected a few times. This chain links TRBV10-1 with TRBJ1-1, with 7 bases fitting TRBD1. V lost 4 bases and J lost 11; bases outside the gene matches: 16. The germline V gene has CDR1 WNHNN and CDR2 SYGVQD (reference sequence). The CDR3 runs 15 residues. The CDR3 DNA sequence: TGCGCCAGCAGTGGACCTCAGGGGGTGCCAATACCGGCTTTCTTT. Amino acids: CASSGPQGVPIPAFF.

The chain recombines TRBV7-2 with TRBJ1-2; 10 bases agree with TRBD1. V lost 5 bases, J lost 4 bases, and 7 bases stayed unmatched. CDR1 is SGHTA, CDR2 FQGNSA, per germline. The CDR3 loop spans 15 amino acids. CDR3 in amino acids: CASSQTGGAGYGYTF. In nucleotides, the CDR3 is TGTGCCAGCAGCCAGACAGGGGGCGCAGGCTATGGCTACACCTTC.

V usage is TRBV5-1 and J usage is TRBJ1-4; 10 bases fit TRBD1. This CDR3 region has 15 residues. The V and J ends lost 4 bases and 2 bases, in that order; junction bases with no gene match: 2. The germline V gene has CDR1 SGHRS and CDR2 YFSETQ. CDR3 bases: TGCGCCAGCAGCCCGGGACAGGGGACTAATGAAAAACTGTTTTTT. Amino acid sequence: CASSPGQGTNEKLFF.

The chain uses TRBV29-1 and TRBJ1-3, with TRBD1 identical over 7 bases. The CDR3 contains 13 residues. Germline CDR1 reads SQVTM; CDR2 reads ANQGSEA. The V gene end was trimmed by 7 bases and the J gene end by 0 bases; junction bases not matched to a gene: 3. The CDR3 nucleotides read TGCAGCGGAGCAGGGGGCTCTGGAAACACCATATATTTT. Translation: CSGAGGSGNTIYF.

V gene TRBV19 combines with J gene TRBJ2-4; the match to TRBD2 covers 7 bases. CDR3 length: 15 amino acids. Trimming at V came to 5 bases and at J to 7 bases, leaving 11 bases not matched to a gene. Germline CDR1 LNHDA, CDR2 SQIVND (reference sequence). The CDR3 loop is CASSARTSFRNIQYF. Here the CDR3 DNA reads TGTGCCAGTAGTGCAAGGACTAGTTTTAGGAACATTCAGTACTTC.

This clone was found once. The rearrangement joins TRBV6-5 to TRBJ1-2, with D tentatively TRBD1 (5 bases). CDR3 length: 14 amino acids. Deletions cut 2 bases from V and 3 bases from J, with 10 bases between. Germline lookup yields CDR1 MNHEY and CDR2 SVGAGI. The CDR3 spells CASSYAREDYGYTF. CDR3 nucleotides: TGTGCCAGCAGTTACGCCAGGGAGGACTATGGCTACACCTTC.

CDR3 loop: CTSSPSGEQFF. CDR3 coding DNA: TGCACCAGCAGCCCATCGGGTGAGCAGTTCTTC. J is TRBJ2-1 and V is TRBV1; the table's TRBD2 call for D was not verified on the DNA. TRBV1 is a recognized pseudogene. CDR3 length: 11 amino acids.

The chain links TRBV7-8 to TRBJ1-1; D is undetermined. CDR1 is SGHVS and CDR2 is FQNEAQ in the germline V gene. V was pared by 7 bases and J by 0 bases, with 15 bases between. This CDR3 contains 15 residues. The CDR3: CASTQREVMNTEAFF. The CDR3 bases are TGTGCCAGCACGCAGCGGGAGGTCATGAACACTGAAGCTTTCTTT.

The CDR3 is CASSRASDKYNEQFF. CDR3 DNA: TGTGCCAGCAGCCGTGCTAGCGATAAATACAATGAGCAGTTCTTC. The rearrangement links TRBV3-1 (or the pseudogene TRBV3-2) to TRBJ2-1; TRBD2 is a possible D gene (6 bases). The length of the CDR3 is 15 residues. Germline V lookup: CDR1 LGHDT, CDR2 YNNKEL (reference sequence). V lost 4 bases and J 4 bases, leaving 14 bases between the germline ends.

V usage is TRBV15 and J usage is TRBJ2-5, with D perhaps TRBD2 (6 bases). The germline V and J ends were trimmed by 8 bases and 0 bases, with 19 bases remaining between them. The CDR3 has 16 amino acids. CDR1 is LNHNV and CDR2 is YYDKDF in the germline V gene (reference sequence). Written as DNA, the CDR3 is TGTGCCACCGGTGGGGGGAAAGGGGAGTACCAAGAGACCCAGTACTTC. Its protein is CATGGGKGEYQETQYF.

J is TRBJ2-5 and V is TRBV4-2; no firm D call. The length of the CDR3 is 14 residues. V lost 1 base, J lost 3 bases, and 9 bases lay in between. Per germline, CDR1 LGHNA and CDR2 YNFKEQ. The DNA of the CDR3 is TGTGCCAGCAGCCAAGGCCTAGTTGAAGAGACCCAGTACTTC. Encoded protein: CASSQGLVEETQYF.

The rearrangement joins TRBV28 to TRBJ2-5, with 7 bases lining up with TRBD1. The CDR3 covers 13 residues. The V and J ends lost 3 bases and 6 bases, in that order; junction bases with no gene match: 4. From germline, CDR1 is MDHEN and CDR2 SYDVKM. CDR3 in DNA: TGTGCCAGCAGTTTGCAGGGACAGCAGACCCAGTACTTC. Translating it yields CASSLQGQQTQYF.

The chain uses TRBV9 and TRBJ1-6; D gene uncertain. V lost 3 bases and J lost 5, with 6 bases in between. Germline CDR1 SGDLS, CDR2 YYNGEE. The CDR3 consists of 13 residues. The CDR3 here is CASSAVDNSPLHF. In nucleotides, the CDR3 is TGTGCCAGCAGCGCCGTTGATAATTCACCCCTCCACTTT.

The chain links TRBV28 to TRBJ2-2, with 7 bases matching TRBD1. This CDR3 is built from 17 residues. The germline CDR1 and CDR2 sequences are MDHEN and SYDVKM. J was trimmed by 0 bases and V by 6 bases; bases with no gene match: 10. Here the CDR3 reads CASRPRGGASNTGELFF. The CDR3 DNA follows: TGTGCCAGCAGGCCGAGAGGGGGCGCATCGAACACCGGGGAGCTGTTTTTT.